A selection of T cell receptor beta chains follows, all from one sample in a study of long-term antiretroviral therapy in people with HIV. The method was immunoSEQ multiplex PCR; TCRdb's version includes in-frame clones alone and lacks a portion of them. The sample has tens of thousands of clones; roughly 96% are singletons. The sample consisted of unsorted PBMCs, taken 3.7 years after starting antiretroviral therapy. The receptor set was obtained from a woman aged 50 to 60 with HIV. The CDR3 runs from the conserved cysteine through the conserved F or W. D genes are given only for firm matches. Clone size appears in some rows only: once, few, many, or a class for an expanded clone.

j_gene: TRBJ1-2; v_gene: TRBV11-2; abundance: .; d_gene: .; CDR3aa: CASSGGYYGYTF; CDR3nt: TGTGCCAGTTCGGGGGGTTACTATGGCTACACCTTC
j_gene: TRBJ1-6; v_gene: TRBV7-9; abundance: .; d_gene: .; CDR3aa: CASSVQGSYNSPLHF; CDR3nt: TGTGCCAGCAGCGTACAGGGCTCCTATAATTCACCCCTCCACTTT
j_gene: TRBJ1-5; v_gene: TRBV6-1; abundance: .; d_gene: .; CDR3aa: CASSTGSTSSQPQHF; CDR3nt: TGTGCCAGCAGTACGGGCAGTACCTCGTCTCAGCCCCAGCATTTT
j_gene: TRBJ2-7; v_gene: TRBV5-6; abundance: .; d_gene: .; CDR3aa: CASSLMVPKYEQYF; CDR3nt: TGTGCCAGCAGCTTGATGGTGCCTAAGTACGAGCAGTACTTC
j_gene: TRBJ1-5; v_gene: TRBV19; abundance: .; d_gene: .; CDR3aa: CASSILRAGRINQPQHF; CDR3nt: TGTGCCAGTAGTATTCTGCGGGCAGGCCGAATTAATCAGCCCCAGCATTTT
j_gene: TRBJ1-4; v_gene: TRBV7-6; abundance: .; d_gene: .; CDR3aa: CASSLVTGRNEKLFF; CDR3nt: TGTGCCAGCAGCTTAGTCACAGGCCGTAATGAAAAACTGTTTTTT
j_gene: TRBJ2-5; v_gene: TRBV5-6; abundance: .; d_gene: .; CDR3aa: CASSYTGGEYF; CDR3nt: TGTGCCAGCAGCTATACAGGGGGGGAGTACTTC
j_gene: TRBJ2-2; v_gene: TRBV14; abundance: .; d_gene: TRBD2; CDR3aa: CASSQDHTRGGPGELFF; CDR3nt: TGTGCCAGCAGCCAAGATCACACGCGGGGGGGCCCCGGGGAGCTGTTTTTT
j_gene: TRBJ1-5; v_gene: TRBV4-1; abundance: .; d_gene: .; CDR3aa: CASSQDPRTRNQPQHF; CDR3nt: TGCGCCAGCAGCCAAGATCCCAGGACAAGGAATCAGCCCCAGCATTTT
j_gene: TRBJ1-2; v_gene: TRBV9; abundance: .; d_gene: .; CDR3aa: CASSDNRKSNYGYTF; CDR3nt: TGTGCCAGCAGCGATAACAGGAAATCTAACTATGGCTACACCTTC
j_gene: TRBJ2-3; v_gene: TRBV13; abundance: .; d_gene: .; CDR3aa: CASSLRQGTDTQYF; CDR3nt: TGTGCCAGCAGCCTGCGACAGGGCACAGATACGCAGTATTTT
j_gene: TRBJ1-2; v_gene: TRBV5-4; abundance: .; d_gene: TRBD1; CDR3aa: CASSPGQGAHDYGYTF; CDR3nt: TGTGCCAGCAGCCCGGGACAGGGGGCGCACGACTATGGCTACACCTTC
j_gene: TRBJ1-1; v_gene: TRBV19; abundance: .; d_gene: .; CDR3aa: CASSLPMGDTEAFF; CDR3nt: TGTGCCAGTAGCCTACCGATGGGAGACACTGAAGCTTTCTTT
j_gene: TRBJ2-3; v_gene: TRBV19; abundance: .; d_gene: .; CDR3aa: CASSISGSTDTQYF; CDR3nt: TGTGCCAGTAGTATTTCTGGCAGCACAGATACGCAGTATTTT
j_gene: TRBJ1-1; v_gene: TRBV2; abundance: .; d_gene: TRBD1; CDR3aa: CASSEEGGDGTEAFF; CDR3nt: TGTGCCAGCAGTGAAGAAGGGGGCGATGGCACTGAAGCTTTCTTT
j_gene: TRBJ1-2; v_gene: TRBV6-4; abundance: .; d_gene: .; CDR3aa: CASSDEEVLSRGDGYTF; CDR3nt: TGTGCCAGCAGTGACGAGGAGGTCCTATCACGAGGGGATGGCTACACCTTC
j_gene: TRBJ2-1; v_gene: TRBV27; abundance: .; d_gene: .; CDR3aa: CASRGGMGPYNEQFF; CDR3nt: TGTGCCAGCAGGGGTGGAATGGGTCCCTACAATGAGCAGTTCTTC
j_gene: TRBJ1-1; v_gene: TRBV6-5; abundance: .; d_gene: .; CDR3aa: CASSEAGMNTEAFF; CDR3nt: TGTGCCAGCAGCGAAGCAGGGATGAACACTGAAGCTTTCTTT
j_gene: TRBJ2-7; v_gene: TRBV18; abundance: .; d_gene: TRBD1; CDR3aa: CASSPGTGDPYEQYF; CDR3nt: TGTGCCAGCTCACCAGGGACAGGGGATCCGTACGAGCAGTACTTC
j_gene: TRBJ1-2; v_gene: TRBV20-1; abundance: .; d_gene: .; CDR3aa: CSARANYGYTF; CDR3nt: TGCAGTGCTAGGGCAAACTATGGCTACACCTTC
j_gene: TRBJ2-7; v_gene: TRBV20-1; abundance: once; d_gene: .; CDR3aa: CSAPLNHEQYF; CDR3nt: TGCAGTGCTCCGCTCAACCACGAGCAGTACTTC
j_gene: TRBJ2-5; v_gene: TRBV6-6; abundance: .; d_gene: TRBD2; CDR3aa: CASSLTSGEHQTQYF; CDR3nt: TGTGCCAGCAGTCTGACTAGCGGGGAACATCAGACCCAGTACTTC
j_gene: TRBJ1-2; v_gene: TRBV5-4; abundance: .; d_gene: TRBD1; CDR3aa: CASKRIDRTGNYGYTF; CDR3nt: TGTGCCAGCAAAAGGATCGATCGGACAGGAAACTATGGCTACACCTTC
j_gene: TRBJ1-2; v_gene: TRBV7-9; abundance: .; d_gene: TRBD1; CDR3aa: CASSSQAGGSYTF; CDR3nt: TGTGCCAGCAGCTCACAAGCAGGGGGAAGCTACACCTTC
j_gene: TRBJ2-1; v_gene: TRBV5-8; abundance: .; d_gene: .; CDR3aa: CASSGAADSYNEQFF; CDR3nt: TGTGCCAGCAGCGGGGCGGCCGACTCCTACAATGAGCAGTTCTTC
j_gene: TRBJ1-3; v_gene: TRBV7-9; abundance: .; d_gene: .; CDR3aa: CASSWGSGLGNTIYF; CDR3nt: TGTGCCAGCAGCTGGGGATCGGGACTGGGAAACACCATATATTTT
j_gene: TRBJ2-1; v_gene: TRBV9; abundance: .; d_gene: TRBD2; CDR3aa: CASSQRTSADNEQFF; CDR3nt: TGTGCCAGCAGCCAAAGGACTAGCGCTGACAATGAGCAGTTCTTC
j_gene: TRBJ2-5; v_gene: TRBV4-2; abundance: .; d_gene: .; CDR3aa: CASSQGAGEETQYF; CDR3nt: TGTGCCAGCAGCCAGGGGGCGGGGGAAGAGACCCAGTACTTC
j_gene: TRBJ2-7; v_gene: TRBV7-8; abundance: .; d_gene: TRBD1; CDR3aa: CASSLQGASYEQYF; CDR3nt: TGTGCCAGCAGCTTACAGGGGGCCTCCTACGAGCAGTACTTC
j_gene: TRBJ1-2; v_gene: TRBV18; abundance: .; d_gene: TRBD1; CDR3aa: CASSEGQAAGYTF; CDR3nt: TGTGCCAGCTCAGAGGGACAGGCGGCTGGCTACACCTTC
j_gene: TRBJ2-3; v_gene: TRBV29-1; abundance: .; d_gene: .; CDR3aa: CSVDQDSHTDTQYF; CDR3nt: TGCAGCGTTGACCAGGACAGCCACACAGATACGCAGTATTTT
j_gene: TRBJ2-2; v_gene: TRBV7-7; abundance: .; d_gene: .; CDR3aa: CASSLGFNTGELFF; CDR3nt: TGTGCTAGCAGCTTAGGGTTCAACACCGGGGAGCTGTTTTTT
j_gene: TRBJ1-3; v_gene: TRBV6-6; abundance: .; d_gene: .; CDR3aa: CASTDPASGNTIYF; CDR3nt: TGTGCCAGCACCGACCCGGCATCTGGAAACACCATATATTTT
j_gene: TRBJ1-6; v_gene: TRBV2; abundance: .; d_gene: .; CDR3aa: CASVGQRYNSPLHF; CDR3nt: TGTGCCAGCGTTGGACAGAGATATAATTCACCCCTCCACTTT
j_gene: TRBJ2-2; v_gene: TRBV7-3; abundance: .; d_gene: .; CDR3aa: CASSLSVVTGELFF; CDR3nt: TGTGCCAGCAGCTTATCTGTAGTTACCGGGGAGCTGTTTTTT
j_gene: TRBJ2-7; v_gene: TRBV6-5; abundance: few; d_gene: .; CDR3aa: CASSYPFDSSLKQYF; CDR3nt: TGTGCCAGCAGTTACCCATTCGACAGTTCCCTCAAGCAGTACTTC
j_gene: TRBJ2-1; v_gene: TRBV5-1; abundance: .; d_gene: .; CDR3aa: CASSLRGTTDNEQFF; CDR3nt: TGCGCCAGCAGTCTTAGAGGCACTACGGACAATGAGCAGTTCTTC
j_gene: TRBJ2-3; v_gene: TRBV10-3; abundance: .; d_gene: .; CDR3aa: CAISAERVGTDTQYF; CDR3nt: TGTGCCATCAGTGCCGAGAGGGTTGGGACAGATACGCAGTATTTT
j_gene: TRBJ1-4; v_gene: TRBV7-6; abundance: .; d_gene: TRBD1; CDR3aa: CASSLGQGGEKLFF; CDR3nt: TGTGCCAGCAGCTTGGGACAGGGGGGTGAAAAACTGTTTTTT
j_gene: TRBJ1-5; v_gene: TRBV7-5; abundance: .; d_gene: .; CDR3aa: CARAGDRGRNQPQHF; CDR3nt: TGTGCCAGAGCCGGTGACAGGGGCCGCAATCAGCCCCAGCATTTT
j_gene: TRBJ2-7; v_gene: TRBV11-2; abundance: .; d_gene: .; CDR3aa: CASSNRIHSYGQYF; CDR3nt: TGTGCCAGCAGCAACCGTATACATTCCTACGGGCAGTACTTC
j_gene: TRBJ1-5; v_gene: TRBV10-3; abundance: .; d_gene: TRBD1; CDR3aa: CAISERAGGIIQPQHF; CDR3nt: TGTGCCATCAGTGAGAGGGCAGGGGGTATAATTCAGCCCCAGCATTTT
j_gene: TRBJ1-2; v_gene: TRBV5-1; abundance: .; d_gene: TRBD1; CDR3aa: CASSLAPGGDYGYTF; CDR3nt: TGCGCCAGCAGCTTGGCACCAGGGGGTGACTATGGCTACACCTTC
j_gene: TRBJ2-5; v_gene: TRBV11-2; abundance: .; d_gene: .; CDR3aa: CASSPESPQYF; CDR3nt: TGTGCCAGCAGCCCCGAGTCCCCCCAGTACTTC
j_gene: TRBJ1-6; v_gene: TRBV6-6; abundance: .; d_gene: TRBD1; CDR3aa: CASSSGTGLTPLHF; CDR3nt: TGTGCCAGCAGTTCCGGGACAGGGTTGACACCCCTCCACTTT
j_gene: TRBJ2-6; v_gene: TRBV28; abundance: .; d_gene: .; CDR3aa: CASRLSSGANVLTF; CDR3nt: TGTGCCAGCAGGCTCAGCTCTGGGGCCAACGTCCTGACTTTC
j_gene: TRBJ1-1; v_gene: TRBV19; abundance: .; d_gene: .; CDR3aa: CASHPQGFIGAFF; CDR3nt: TGTGCCAGCCACCCGCAGGGTTTTATTGGAGCTTTCTTT
j_gene: TRBJ2-4; v_gene: TRBV5-1; abundance: .; d_gene: TRBD2; CDR3aa: CASSLGTVQASGGLLAKNIQYF; CDR3nt: TGCGCCAGCAGCTTGGGGACAGTTCAGGCTAGCGGGGGGCTACTAGCCAAAAACATTCAGTACTTC
j_gene: TRBJ2-5; v_gene: TRBV7-7; abundance: .; d_gene: .; CDR3aa: CASSLALGRETQYF; CDR3nt: TGTGCTAGCAGCTTAGCTTTGGGCCGGGAGACCCAGTACTTC
j_gene: TRBJ1-1; v_gene: TRBV30; abundance: .; d_gene: .; CDR3aa: CAWSGAGYTEAFF; CDR3nt: TGTGCCTGGAGTGGAGCCGGGTACACTGAAGCTTTCTTT